This T cell receptor (beta chain) was found in a study of blood T cell repertoires in COVID-19. In its sample, this clone was seen once. Profiled with immunoSEQ multiplex PCR; TCRdb holds only in-frame clones, not every one. Among tens of thousands of clones listed, roughly 87% were seen once. The V end lost 4 bases, the J end lost 6 bases, and 7 bases lay between the germline ends. The CDR3 has 12 residues. CDR1 SGHVS and CDR2 FNYEAQ come from the germline V gene. The receptor comes from a woman aged 80 or over in a cohort sampled during active or convalescent COVID-19. Sequenced: peripheral blood. The gene calls are TRBV7-6 and TRBJ2-1, with unresolved D. This CDR3 reads CASSSHSNEQFF. For the CDR3, the DNA is TGTGCCAGCAGCTCCCATTCCAATGAGCAGTTCTTC.